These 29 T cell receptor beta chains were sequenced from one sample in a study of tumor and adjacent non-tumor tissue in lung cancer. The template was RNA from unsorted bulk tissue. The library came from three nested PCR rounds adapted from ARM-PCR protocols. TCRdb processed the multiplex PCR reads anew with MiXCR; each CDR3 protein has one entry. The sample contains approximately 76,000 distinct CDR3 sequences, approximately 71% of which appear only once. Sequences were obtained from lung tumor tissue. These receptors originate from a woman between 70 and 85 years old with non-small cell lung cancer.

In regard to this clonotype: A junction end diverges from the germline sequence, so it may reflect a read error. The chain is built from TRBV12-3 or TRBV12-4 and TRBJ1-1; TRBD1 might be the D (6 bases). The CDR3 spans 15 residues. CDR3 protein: CVSSLGPGRGPEAFF. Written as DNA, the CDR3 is TGTGTCAGCAGTTTAGGTCCTGGCAGGGGTCCTGAAGCTTTCTTT.

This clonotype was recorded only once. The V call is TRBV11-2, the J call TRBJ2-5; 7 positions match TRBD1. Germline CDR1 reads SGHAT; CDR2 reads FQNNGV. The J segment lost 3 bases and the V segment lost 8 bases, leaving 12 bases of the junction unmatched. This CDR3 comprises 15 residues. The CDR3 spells CASGQRGTEEETQYF. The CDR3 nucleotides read TGTGCCAGCGGCCAACGAGGGACAGAGGAAGAGACCCAGTACTTC.

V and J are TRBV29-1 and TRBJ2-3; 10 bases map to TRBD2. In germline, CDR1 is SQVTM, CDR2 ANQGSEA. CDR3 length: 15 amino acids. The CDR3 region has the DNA TGCAGTACCGGAGGACTAGCGGAGGCCGGGGATACGCAGTATTTT. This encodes CSTGGLAEAGDTQYF.

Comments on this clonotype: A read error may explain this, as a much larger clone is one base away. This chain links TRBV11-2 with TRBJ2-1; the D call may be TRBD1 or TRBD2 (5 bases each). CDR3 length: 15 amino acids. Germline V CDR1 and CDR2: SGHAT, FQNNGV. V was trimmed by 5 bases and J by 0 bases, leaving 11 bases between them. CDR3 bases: TGTGCCAGCAGCCGGACACGGGACTCCTACAATGAGCAGTTCTTC. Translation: CASSRTRDSYNEQFF.

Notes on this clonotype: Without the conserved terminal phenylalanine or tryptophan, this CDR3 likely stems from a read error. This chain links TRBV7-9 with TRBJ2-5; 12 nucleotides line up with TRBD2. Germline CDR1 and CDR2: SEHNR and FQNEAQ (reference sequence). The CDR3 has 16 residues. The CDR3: CACSSYWTSGEETQYL. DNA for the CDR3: TGTGCCTGCAGCTCCTACTGGACTAGCGGGGAAGAGACCCAGTACCTC.

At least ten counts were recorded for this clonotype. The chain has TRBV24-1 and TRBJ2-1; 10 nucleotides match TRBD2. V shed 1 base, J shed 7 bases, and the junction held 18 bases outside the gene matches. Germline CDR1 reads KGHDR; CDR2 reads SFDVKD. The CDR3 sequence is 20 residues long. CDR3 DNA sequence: TGTGCCACCAGTGATTTAGGGGGTAGCCGCTTTAGCGGGAGGCCTAATGAGCAGTTCTTC. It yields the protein CATSDLGGSRFSGRPNEQFF.

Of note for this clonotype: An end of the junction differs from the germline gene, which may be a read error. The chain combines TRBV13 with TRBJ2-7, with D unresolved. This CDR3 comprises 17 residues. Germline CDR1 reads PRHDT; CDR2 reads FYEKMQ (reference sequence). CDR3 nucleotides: TGTGACAGCAGCAAATTTTTGAGCACGATCGAAATATACGAGCAGTACTTC. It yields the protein CDSSKFLSTIEIYEQYF.

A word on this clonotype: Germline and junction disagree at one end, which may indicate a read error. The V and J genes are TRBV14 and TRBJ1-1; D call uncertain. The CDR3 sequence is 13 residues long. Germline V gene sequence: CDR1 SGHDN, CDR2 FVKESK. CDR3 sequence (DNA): TGTGCTAGCAGCCAAACAAAAATGGCTGAAGCTTTCTTT. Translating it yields CASSQTKMAEAFF.

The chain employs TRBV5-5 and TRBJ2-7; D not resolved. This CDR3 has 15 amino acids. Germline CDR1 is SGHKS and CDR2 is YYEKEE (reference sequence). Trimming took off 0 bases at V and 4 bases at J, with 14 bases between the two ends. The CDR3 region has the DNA TGTGCCAGCAGCTTGGAATCACGGGTCTCATACGAGCAGTACTTC. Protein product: CASSLESRVSYEQYF.

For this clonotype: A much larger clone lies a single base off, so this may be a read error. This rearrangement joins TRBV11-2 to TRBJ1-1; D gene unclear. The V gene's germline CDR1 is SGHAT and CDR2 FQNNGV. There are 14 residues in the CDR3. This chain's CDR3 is CASSLGLMNTETFF. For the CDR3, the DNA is TGTGCCAGCAGCTTAGGACTGATGAACACTGAAACTTTCTTT.

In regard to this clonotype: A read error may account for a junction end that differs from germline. For the CDR3, the DNA is TGCAGCGCCCGAGATACAGGTCACCAAGAGACCCAGAACTTC. It is translated as CSARDTGHQETQNF. The chain has TRBV29-1 and TRBJ2-5; TRBD1 is a possible D gene (5 bases). The length of the CDR3 is 14 residues. CDR1 SQVTM and CDR2 ANQGSEA come from the germline V gene. Variable domain in full (rest from reference TRBV29-1 and TRBJ2-5): SAVISQKPSRDICQRGTSLTIQCQVDSQVTMMFWYRQQPGQSLTLIATANQGSEATYESGFVIDKFPISRPNLTFSTLTVSNMSPEDSSIYLCSARDTGHQETQNFGPGTRLLVL.

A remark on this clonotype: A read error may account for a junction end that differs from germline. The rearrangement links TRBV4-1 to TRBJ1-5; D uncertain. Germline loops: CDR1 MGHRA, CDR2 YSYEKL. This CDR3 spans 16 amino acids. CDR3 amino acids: CASSQGLGESNQPQHF. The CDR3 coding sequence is TGCGCCAGCAGTCAAGGGTTAGGCGAGAGCAATCAGCCCCAGCATTTT.

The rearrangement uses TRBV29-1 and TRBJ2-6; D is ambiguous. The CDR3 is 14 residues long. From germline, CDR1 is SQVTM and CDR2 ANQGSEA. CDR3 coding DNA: TGCAACTTTGGGATGAGCTCTGGGGCCAACGTCCTGACTTTC. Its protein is CNFGMSSGANVLTF.

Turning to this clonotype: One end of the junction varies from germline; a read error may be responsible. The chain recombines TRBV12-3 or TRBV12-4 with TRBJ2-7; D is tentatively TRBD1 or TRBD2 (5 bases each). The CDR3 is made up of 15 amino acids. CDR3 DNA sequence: TGTGGCAGCAGCCCCGACTGGGACGGCTCCTACGAGCAGTACTTC. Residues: CGSSPDWDGSYEQYF.

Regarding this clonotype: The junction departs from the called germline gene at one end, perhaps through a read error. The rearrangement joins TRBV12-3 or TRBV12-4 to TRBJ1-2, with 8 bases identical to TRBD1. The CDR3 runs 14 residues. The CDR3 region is CASARTGINYDYTF. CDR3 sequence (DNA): TGTGCCAGCGCCCGGACAGGGATCAACTATGACTACACCTTC.

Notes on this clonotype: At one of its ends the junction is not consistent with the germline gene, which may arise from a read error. Here the CDR3 DNA reads TGCGCCAGCAGCCCCGTAGGGGGCGATCAGCCCCGGCATTTT. The encoded protein is CASSPVGGDQPRHF. The rearrangement links TRBV5-1 to TRBJ1-5; 7 positions match TRBD1. The CDR3 covers 14 residues. Germline loops: CDR1 SGHRS, CDR2 YFSETQ.

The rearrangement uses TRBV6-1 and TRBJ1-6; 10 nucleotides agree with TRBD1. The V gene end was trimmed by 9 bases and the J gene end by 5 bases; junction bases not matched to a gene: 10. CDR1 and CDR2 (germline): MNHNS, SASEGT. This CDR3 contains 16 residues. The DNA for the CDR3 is TGTGCCAGAAGGGAGCCCGGGACAGGGGATAATTCACCCCTCCACTTT. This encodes CARREPGTGDNSPLHF.

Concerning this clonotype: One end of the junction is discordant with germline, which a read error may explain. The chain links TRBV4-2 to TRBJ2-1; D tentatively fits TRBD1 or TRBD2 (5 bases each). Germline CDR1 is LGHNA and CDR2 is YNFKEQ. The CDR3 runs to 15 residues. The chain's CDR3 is CASSQDWGGLNEQFF. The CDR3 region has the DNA TGTGCCAGCAGCCAAGATTGGGGCGGGTTGAATGAGCAGTTTTTC.

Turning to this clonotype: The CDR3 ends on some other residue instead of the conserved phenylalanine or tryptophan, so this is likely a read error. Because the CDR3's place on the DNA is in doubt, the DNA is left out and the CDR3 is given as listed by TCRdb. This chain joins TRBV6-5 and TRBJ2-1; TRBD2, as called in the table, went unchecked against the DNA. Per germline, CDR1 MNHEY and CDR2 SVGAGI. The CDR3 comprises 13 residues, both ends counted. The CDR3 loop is CVSSFDDSSGLFL.

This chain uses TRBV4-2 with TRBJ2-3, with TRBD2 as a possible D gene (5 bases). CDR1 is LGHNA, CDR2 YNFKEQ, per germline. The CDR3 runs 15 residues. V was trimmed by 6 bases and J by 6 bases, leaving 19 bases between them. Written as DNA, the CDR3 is TGTGCCAGCAGTCGCAACCTACGGGGAGTCGATACGCAGTATTTT. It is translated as CASSRNLRGVDTQYF.

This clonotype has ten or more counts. CDR3 sequence reads: CATSDLLQGGYYGYTF. CDR3 in DNA: TGTGCCACCAGTGATTTGCTACAGGGAGGGTACTATGGCTACACCTTC. This chain links TRBV24-1 with TRBJ1-2, with D possibly matching TRBD1 (6 bases). This CDR3 is 16 amino acids long. Germline assignment: CDR1 KGHDR and CDR2 SFDVKD. V lost 0 bases and J lost 3, with 13 bases in between.

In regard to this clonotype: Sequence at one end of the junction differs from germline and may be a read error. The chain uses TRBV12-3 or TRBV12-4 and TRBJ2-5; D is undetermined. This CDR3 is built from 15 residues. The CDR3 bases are TGTGCCAGCAGTTTAGCGCTAGGGATCCAAGAGGCCCAGTACTTC. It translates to CASSLALGIQEAQYF.

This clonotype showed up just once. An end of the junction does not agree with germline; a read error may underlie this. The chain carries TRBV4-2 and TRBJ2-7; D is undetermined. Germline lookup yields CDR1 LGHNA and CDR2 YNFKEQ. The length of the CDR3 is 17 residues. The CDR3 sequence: CASRQDFPTSTSYEQYF. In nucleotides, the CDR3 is TGTGCCAGCAGGCAAGACTTTCCAACATCAACCTCCTACGAGCAGTACTTC.

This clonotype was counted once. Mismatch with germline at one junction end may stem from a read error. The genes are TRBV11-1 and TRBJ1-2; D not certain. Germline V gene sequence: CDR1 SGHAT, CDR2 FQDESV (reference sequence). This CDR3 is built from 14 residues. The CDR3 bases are TGTGCCAACAGTCATTCGGGAGTTGGCCATGGCTACGCCTTC. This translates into CANSHSGVGHGYAF.

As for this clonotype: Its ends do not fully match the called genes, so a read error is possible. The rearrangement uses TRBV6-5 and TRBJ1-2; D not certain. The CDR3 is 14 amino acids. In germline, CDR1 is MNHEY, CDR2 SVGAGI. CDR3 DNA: TGTGTCAGCATTTACCTGGGAGGGAACTATGGCTACACCTTC. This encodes CVSIYLGGNYGYTF.

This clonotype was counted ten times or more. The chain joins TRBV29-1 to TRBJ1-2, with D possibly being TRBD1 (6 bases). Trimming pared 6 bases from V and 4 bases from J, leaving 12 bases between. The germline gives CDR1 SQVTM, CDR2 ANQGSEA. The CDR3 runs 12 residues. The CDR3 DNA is TGCAGCGTGGGGGCCGGGGTCTATGGCTACACCTTC. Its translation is CSVGAGVYGYTF.

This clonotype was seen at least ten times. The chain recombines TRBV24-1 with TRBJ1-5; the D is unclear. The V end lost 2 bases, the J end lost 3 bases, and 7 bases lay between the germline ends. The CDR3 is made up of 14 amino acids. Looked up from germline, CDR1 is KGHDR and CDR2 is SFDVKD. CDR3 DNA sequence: TGTGCCACCAGTGATTATGTGAACAATCAGCCCCAGCATTTT. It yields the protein CATSDYVNNQPQHF.

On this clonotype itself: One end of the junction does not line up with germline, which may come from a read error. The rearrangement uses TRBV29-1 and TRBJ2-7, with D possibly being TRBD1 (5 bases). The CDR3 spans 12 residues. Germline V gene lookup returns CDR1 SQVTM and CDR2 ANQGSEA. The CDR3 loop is CSVEPGSYEQYF. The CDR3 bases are TGCAGCGTTGAGCCAGGGTCGTACGAGCAATACTTC.

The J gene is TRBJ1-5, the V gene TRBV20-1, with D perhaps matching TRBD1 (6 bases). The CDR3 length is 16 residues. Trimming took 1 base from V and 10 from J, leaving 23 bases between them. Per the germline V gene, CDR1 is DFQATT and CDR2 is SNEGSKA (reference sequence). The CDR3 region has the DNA TGCAGTGCTAGAGCCAGTGGAGGGGGAAGAGGACAACCCCAGCATTTT. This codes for CSARASGGGRGQPQHF.